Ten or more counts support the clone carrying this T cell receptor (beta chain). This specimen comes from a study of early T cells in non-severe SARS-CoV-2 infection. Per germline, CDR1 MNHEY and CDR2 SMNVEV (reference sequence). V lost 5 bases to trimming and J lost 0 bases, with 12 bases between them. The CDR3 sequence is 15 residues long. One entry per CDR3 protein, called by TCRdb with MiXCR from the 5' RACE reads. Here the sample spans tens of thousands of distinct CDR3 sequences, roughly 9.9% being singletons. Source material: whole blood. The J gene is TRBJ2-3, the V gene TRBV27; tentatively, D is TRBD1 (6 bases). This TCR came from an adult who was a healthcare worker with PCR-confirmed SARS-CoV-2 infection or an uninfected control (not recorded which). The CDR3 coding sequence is TGTGCCAGCAGTCACGGACAGAGAAGCACAGATACGCAGTATTTT. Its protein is CASSHGQRSTDTQYF.